The next 3 T cell receptor beta chains were all read from a single sample in a study of cytomegalovirus exposure and HLA in healthy donors. It was with 60 Vbeta and 13 Jbeta primers that the PCR ran. TCRdb keeps only in-frame clones here, not all; method: immunoSEQ multiplex PCR. The sample holds around 160,000 clones, 65% to 80% seen once. Sample: PBMCs. These receptors all come from a man in his forties or fifties in good health and CMV-seropositive.

The V and J genes are TRBV7-8 and TRBJ2-4; tentative D call: TRBD1 (6 bases). V was shortened by 5 bases and J by 4 bases, with 15 bases between the two germline ends. The length of the CDR3 is 15 residues. The V gene's germline CDR1 is SGHVS and CDR2 FQNEAQ. The CDR3 coding sequence is TGTGCCAGCAGCCCAGTGACAGGCGTAAAAAACATTCAGTACTTC. Its protein product is CASSPVTGVKNIQYF.

The chain has TRBV4-2 and TRBJ2-1; the match to TRBD2 covers 7 bases. The trim removed 4 bases at V and 4 bases at J, leaving 4 bases unmatched. Germline V gene sequence: CDR1 LGHNA, CDR2 YNFKEQ. The CDR3 consists of 14 residues. Here the CDR3 DNA reads TGTGCCAGCAGCCCACTAGCGAATTACAATGAGCAGTTCTTC. As protein: CASSPLANYNEQFF.

The rearrangement joins TRBV2 to TRBJ2-7, with 8 nucleotides matching TRBD2. Germline loops: CDR1 SNHLY, CDR2 FYNNEI. V dropped 7 bases and J dropped 0; count of bases not matched to a gene: 5. CDR3 length equals 14 residues. CDR3 nucleotide sequence: TGTGCCAGCAAAAGTAGCGGGAACTCCTACGAGCAGTACTTC. It is translated as CASKSSGNSYEQYF.